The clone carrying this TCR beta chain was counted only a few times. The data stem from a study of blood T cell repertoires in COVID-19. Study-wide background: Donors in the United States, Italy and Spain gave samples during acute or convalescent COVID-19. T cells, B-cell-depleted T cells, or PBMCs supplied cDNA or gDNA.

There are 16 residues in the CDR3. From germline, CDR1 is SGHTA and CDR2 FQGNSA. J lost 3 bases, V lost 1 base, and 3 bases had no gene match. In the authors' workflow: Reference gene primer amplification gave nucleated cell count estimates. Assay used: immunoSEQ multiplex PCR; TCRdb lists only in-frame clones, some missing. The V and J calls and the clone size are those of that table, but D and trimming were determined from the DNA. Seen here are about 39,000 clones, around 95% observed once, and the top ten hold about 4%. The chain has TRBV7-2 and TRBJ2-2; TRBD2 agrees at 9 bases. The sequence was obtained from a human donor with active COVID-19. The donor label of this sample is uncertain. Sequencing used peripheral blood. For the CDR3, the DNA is TGTGCCAGCAGCTTAGGGACTAGCGTAGACACCGGGGAGCTGTTTTTT. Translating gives CASSLGTSVDTGELFF.